This is a list of T cell receptor beta chains from one sample in a study of beta chain features in type 1 diabetes. Sequencing used immunoSEQ multiplex PCR; TCRdb keeps in-frame clones, though not all of them. This table has some 99,000 clones, 40% appearing once. Source material: stem cell memory CD4+ T cells from blood. The receptors here all came from a woman aged 18-30 years in good health. The CDR3 runs from the conserved cysteine through the conserved F or W. The D gene is left open where the match is weak. Clone size is shown for a subset of rows, as once, few, many or a class of expanded clone.

j_call: TRBJ2-3
d_call: NA
clone_size: few
v_call: TRBV19
cdr3_aa: CASSLPPRYTQYF
cdr3_nt: TGTGCCAGTAGTCTACCCCCGAGGTATACGCAGTATTTT

j_call: TRBJ1-1
d_call: TRBD1
clone_size: NA
v_call: TRBV4-2
cdr3_aa: CASSQDQRDRAFF
cdr3_nt: TGTGCCAGCAGCCAAGATCAGAGGGACAGAGCTTTCTTT

j_call: TRBJ1-1
d_call: NA
clone_size: NA
v_call: TRBV29-1
cdr3_aa: CSVDSGTEAFF
cdr3_nt: TGCAGCGTTGATTCAGGCACTGAAGCTTTCTTT

j_call: TRBJ2-7
d_call: TRBD1
clone_size: NA
v_call: TRBV27
cdr3_aa: CASRDRARYEQYF
cdr3_nt: TGTGCCAGCAGGGACAGGGCGAGGTACGAGCAGTACTTC

j_call: TRBJ2-1
d_call: TRBD2
clone_size: NA
v_call: TRBV18
cdr3_aa: CASSPRLAEGNEQFF
cdr3_nt: TGTGCCAGCTCACCACGGCTAGCGGAGGGCAATGAGCAGTTCTTC

j_call: TRBJ2-2
d_call: NA
clone_size: NA
v_call: TRBV27
cdr3_aa: CASSLGWGKSTGELFF
cdr3_nt: TGTGCCAGCAGTTTAGGTTGGGGCAAATCCACCGGGGAGCTGTTTTTT

j_call: TRBJ2-7
d_call: TRBD1
clone_size: NA
v_call: TRBV6-5
cdr3_aa: CASSFGQGGGQYF
cdr3_nt: TGTGCCAGCAGTTTCGGACAGGGAGGAGGGCAGTACTTC

j_call: TRBJ2-1
d_call: TRBD2
clone_size: few
v_call: TRBV29-1
cdr3_aa: CSGRTLGGLARNNEQFF
cdr3_nt: TGCAGCGGCCGAACCCTGGGAGGACTAGCGCGCAACAATGAGCAGTTCTTC

j_call: TRBJ2-5
d_call: TRBD2
clone_size: few
v_call: TRBV5-1
cdr3_aa: CASRSRTREETQYF
cdr3_nt: TGCGCCAGCAGATCCAGGACTAGAGAAGAGACCCAGTACTTC

j_call: TRBJ2-7
d_call: NA
clone_size: few
v_call: TRBV28
cdr3_aa: CASSGGLYEQYF
cdr3_nt: TGTGCCAGCAGCGGAGGTTTATACGAGCAGTACTTC

j_call: TRBJ1-2
d_call: TRBD1
clone_size: NA
v_call: TRBV7-9
cdr3_aa: CASLPGTGTYGYTF
cdr3_nt: TGTGCCAGCCTCCCCGGGACAGGGACCTATGGCTACACCTTC

j_call: TRBJ2-7
d_call: TRBD1
clone_size: few
v_call: TRBV28
cdr3_aa: CASNHRDRGPTQQYF
cdr3_nt: TGTGCCAGCAACCACCGGGACAGGGGACCTACGCAGCAGTACTTC

j_call: TRBJ2-1
d_call: TRBD2
clone_size: few
v_call: TRBV19
cdr3_aa: CASSRRGTYNEQFF
cdr3_nt: TGTGCCAGTAGTAGGCGGGGGACCTACAATGAGCAGTTCTTC

j_call: TRBJ2-3
d_call: NA
clone_size: few
v_call: TRBV28
cdr3_aa: CASSFHEGRGSRGTDTQYF
cdr3_nt: TGTGCCAGCAGTTTCCACGAGGGGAGGGGCAGTAGGGGGACAGATACGCAGTATTTT

j_call: TRBJ2-2
d_call: TRBD1
clone_size: NA
v_call: TRBV15
cdr3_aa: CATSDGQGWFGELFF
cdr3_nt: TGTGCCACCAGTGACGGACAGGGATGGTTCGGGGAGCTGTTTTTT

j_call: TRBJ2-6
d_call: TRBD1
clone_size: NA
v_call: TRBV27
cdr3_aa: CASSLFWGQGAPGANVLTF
cdr3_nt: TGTGCCAGCAGTTTATTTTGGGGACAGGGGGCGCCGGGGGCCAACGTCCTGACTTTC

j_call: TRBJ1-2
d_call: TRBD1
clone_size: few
v_call: TRBV28
cdr3_aa: CASSLWGPTGAGYTF
cdr3_nt: TGTGCCAGCAGTTTATGGGGCCCTACAGGGGCTGGCTACACCTTC

j_call: TRBJ2-7
d_call: NA
clone_size: once
v_call: TRBV6-1
cdr3_aa: CASSTTGLANEQYF
cdr3_nt: TGTGCCAGCAGTACTACAGGGTTAGCAAACGAGCAGTACTTC

j_call: TRBJ2-3
d_call: NA
clone_size: NA
v_call: TRBV29-1
cdr3_aa: CSVLTHRRADTQYF
cdr3_nt: TGCAGCGTTCTAACTCATAGGAGGGCAGATACGCAGTATTTT

j_call: TRBJ2-1
d_call: TRBD2
clone_size: NA
v_call: TRBV5-1
cdr3_aa: CASSSGGTGGNEQFF
cdr3_nt: TGCGCCAGCAGCTCGGGGGGGACTGGAGGGAATGAGCAGTTCTTC

j_call: TRBJ2-5
d_call: NA
clone_size: NA
v_call: TRBV7-9
cdr3_aa: CASSKQGEGETQYF
cdr3_nt: TGTGCCAGCAGCAAACAGGGGGAGGGCGAGACCCAGTACTTC

j_call: TRBJ1-5
d_call: NA
clone_size: NA
v_call: TRBV11-2
cdr3_aa: CASSPGLQPQHF
cdr3_nt: TGTGCCAGCAGCCCTGGGCTTCAGCCCCAGCATTTT

j_call: TRBJ2-5
d_call: TRBD2
clone_size: few
v_call: TRBV27
cdr3_aa: CASSLWYSGRRGETQYF
cdr3_nt: TGTGCCAGCAGTTTATGGTATAGCGGGAGAAGGGGAGAGACCCAGTACTTC